Listed below are T cell receptor beta chains from one sample, sequenced in a study of T cells in localized non-small cell lung cancer. Clones were sequenced by immunoSEQ multiplex PCR, and TCRdb holds only the in-frame ones, with some missing. The sample includes around 40,000 clones, around 85% of them seen just once. Source: peripheral blood, taken before any cancer treatment. The receptor set was obtained from a man aged 35 to 69 with stage I lung adenocarcinoma. CDR3s include the opening cysteine and the closing phenylalanine or tryptophan. Each record gives: J gene, V gene, D gene, clone size, CDR3 protein, CDR3 DNA. A D gene is named only where the DNA matches it firmly. The size of a clone is reported for some rows only, either as once, few or many, or as a class for expanded clones.

TRBJ1-5 TRBV2 NA NA CASSELGGLSSQPQHF TGTGCCAGCAGTGAGTTGGGGGGCCTTAGCAGTCAGCCCCAGCATTTT
TRBJ1-2 TRBV30 TRBD1 NA CAWSVTDRVAYGYTF TGTGCCTGGAGTGTCACGGACAGGGTGGCATATGGCTACACCTTC
TRBJ2-3 TRBV4-3 TRBD2 NA CASSKETSGSTDTQYF TGCGCCAGCAGCAAAGAAACTAGCGGATCCACAGATACGCAGTATTTT
TRBJ2-1 TRBV9 NA NA CASSLTYSGHLANEQFF TGTGCCAGCAGCCTAACATACTCAGGGCATTTGGCCAATGAGCAGTTCTTC
TRBJ2-2 TRBV29-1 NA NA CGGGSNTGELFF TGCGGAGGGGGATCGAACACCGGGGAGCTGTTTTTT
TRBJ2-5 TRBV7-2 TRBD1 NA CASSSGQVTSIVETQYF TGTGCCAGCAGCTCAGGACAGGTGACGAGTATTGTAGAGACCCAGTACTTC
TRBJ1-4 TRBV25-1 NA NA CASRDLGTWNEKLFF TGTGCCAGCAGGGATCTCGGGACGTGGAATGAAAAACTGTTTTTT
TRBJ2-3 TRBV6-5 NA NA CASSYARADTQYF TGTGCCAGCAGTTACGCGAGAGCAGATACGCAGTATTTT
TRBJ1-2 TRBV5-8 TRBD1 few CASRQQGRGYTF TGTGCCAGCAGACAACAGGGGCGCGGCTACACCTTC
TRBJ1-1 TRBV19 NA medium-sized CASSINGGRTEAFF TGTGCCAGTAGTATAAATGGGGGTCGGACTGAAGCTTTCTTT
TRBJ2-7 TRBV5-6 TRBD2 NA CASSLMSGSSYEQYF TGTGCCAGCAGCTTGATGAGCGGGAGCTCCTACGAGCAGTACTTC
TRBJ2-7 TRBV5-1 TRBD1 NA CASSLAGGQGHEQYF TGCGCCAGCAGCTTGGCCGGGGGACAGGGCCACGAGCAGTACTTC
TRBJ2-1 TRBV9 NA NA CASSPHPDNEQFF TGTGCCAGCAGCCCCCACCCGGACAATGAGCAGTTCTTC
TRBJ1-2 TRBV7-2 NA once CASSRTVLNYGYTF TGTGCCAGCAGCCGGACAGTTCTTAACTATGGCTACACCTTC
TRBJ2-4 TRBV28 TRBD2 once CASSRTSGRKNIQYF TGTGCCAGCAGTCGGACTAGCGGGAGAAAAAACATTCAGTACTTC
TRBJ2-7 TRBV18 NA NA CASSPGTAKYEQYF TGTGCCAGCTCACCCGGGACGGCTAAATACGAGCAGTACTTC
TRBJ1-1 TRBV18 NA NA CASSSQGMDTEAFF TGTGCCAGCTCCTCTCAGGGGATGGACACTGAAGCTTTCTTT
TRBJ2-1 TRBV29-1 TRBD2 few CSVERTSGRQEQFF TGCAGCGTTGAAAGGACTAGCGGGAGACAGGAGCAGTTCTTC
TRBJ2-1 TRBV27 NA NA CASGPWDFYNEQFF TGTGCCAGCGGTCCTTGGGACTTCTACAATGAGCAGTTCTTC
TRBJ1-3 TRBV9 NA once CASSVGWQAGNTIYF TGTGCCAGCAGCGTAGGATGGCAGGCTGGAAACACCATATATTTT
TRBJ2-7 TRBV30 NA NA CAWKGGFSYEQYF TGTGCCTGGAAGGGCGGGTTCTCCTACGAGCAGTACTTC
TRBJ2-2 TRBV5-1 TRBD2 NA CASSLRVSSGGELFF TGCGCCAGCAGCTTGAGGGTGTCTAGCGGCGGGGAGCTGTTTTTT
TRBJ1-2 TRBV7-2 TRBD1 NA CASRIGQGVANYGYTF TGTGCCAGCAGGATTGGACAGGGGGTTGCTAACTATGGCTACACCTTC
TRBJ2-2 TRBV27 TRBD2 few CASSSLAGLAGELFF TGTGCCAGCAGTTCGCTAGCGGGATTGGCCGGGGAGCTGTTTTTT
TRBJ2-5 TRBV6-5 NA NA CASSNPGGETQYF TGTGCCAGCAGTAACCCAGGGGGGGAGACCCAGTACTTC
TRBJ2-1 TRBV27 NA NA CASSLSYFNEQFF TGTGCCAGCAGTTTATCTTATTTTAATGAGCAGTTCTTC
TRBJ1-4 TRBV18 NA NA CASSPPNGRNEKLFF TGTGCCAGCTCACCACCGAACGGGCGCAATGAAAAACTGTTTTTT
TRBJ2-6 TRBV28 NA NA CASTPRRDRTSGANVLTF TGTGCCAGCACCCCAAGGCGGGACAGAACCTCTGGGGCCAACGTCCTGACTTTC
TRBJ2-1 TRBV27 TRBD1 NA CASSLLGQGPYNEQFF TGTGCCAGCAGTCTCCTGGGACAGGGACCCTACAATGAGCAGTTCTTC
TRBJ1-2 TRBV29-1 NA NA CSVSGPTRRDYGYTF TGCAGCGTTTCCGGGCCTACCCGGAGGGACTATGGCTACACCTTC
TRBJ2-1 TRBV5-4 TRBD2 NA CASTRSGGSYNEQFF TGTGCCAGCACCCGATCGGGGGGTTCCTACAATGAGCAGTTCTTC
TRBJ1-1 TRBV27 TRBD1 NA CASSYQGGFTEAFF TGTGCCAGCAGCTACCAGGGGGGGTTCACTGAAGCTTTCTTT
TRBJ2-5 TRBV19 NA NA CASSSIRGQETQYF TGTGCCAGTAGCAGCATCAGGGGCCAAGAGACCCAGTACTTC
TRBJ2-7 TRBV6-6 NA NA CASSGSDTYEQYF TGTGCCAGCAGTGGCAGCGACACCTACGAGCAGTACTTC
TRBJ1-5 TRBV5-6 NA NA CASSLYGRTTLSNQPQHF TGTGCCAGCAGCTTGTACGGACGGACCACCCTTAGCAATCAGCCCCAGCATTTT
TRBJ2-2 TRBV27 TRBD2 NA CASSRESGRYTGELFF TGTGCCAGCAGTCGAGAAAGCGGGAGGTACACCGGGGAGCTGTTTTTT
TRBJ2-1 TRBV6-6 NA NA CASFETYNNEQFF TGTGCCAGCTTTGAGACATACAACAATGAGCAGTTCTTC
TRBJ2-2 TRBV15 NA NA CATSRDLNTGELFF TGTGCCACCAGCAGAGATTTAAACACCGGGGAGCTGTTTTTT
TRBJ2-7 TRBV5-1 NA NA CASSLERGSGEQYF TGCGCCAGCAGCTTGGAGAGGGGCTCGGGAGAGCAGTACTTC
TRBJ1-2 TRBV28 TRBD1 few CASSLQGVEGYTF TGTGCCAGCAGTTTACAGGGGGTTGAGGGCTACACCTTC
TRBJ2-2 TRBV27 TRBD2 once CASSSSGSLTGELFF TGTGCCAGCAGTTCTAGCGGGAGTTTGACCGGGGAGCTGTTTTTT
TRBJ2-5 TRBV5-1 TRBD2 NA CASGELSGRRAETQYF TGCGCCAGCGGCGAATTAAGCGGGAGGCGGGCCGAGACCCAGTACTTC
TRBJ2-3 TRBV5-4 TRBD1 NA CASSSPGTGDTQYF TGTGCCAGCAGTAGTCCCGGGACAGGGGATACGCAGTATTTT
TRBJ2-1 TRBV5-1 NA NA CASSPSGSFNEQFF TGCGCCAGCAGTCCGAGCGGGTCGTTCAATGAGCAGTTCTTC
TRBJ2-3 TRBV28 TRBD2 NA CASSFPTSGATDTQYF TGTGCCAGCAGTTTCCCGACTAGCGGAGCCACAGATACGCAGTATTTT
TRBJ1-3 TRBV5-1 NA NA CASSLETRAGNTIYF TGCGCCAGCAGCTTGGAAACAAGGGCTGGAAACACCATATATTTT
TRBJ2-2 TRBV9 NA NA CASSVAWDGNTGELFF TGTGCCAGCAGCGTAGCGTGGGACGGTAACACCGGGGAGCTGTTTTTT
TRBJ1-2 TRBV29-1 NA NA CSTVVGEYGYTF TGCAGCACTGTCGTGGGCGAGTATGGCTACACCTTC
TRBJ2-1 TRBV7-3 NA NA CASSLTGGSSYNEQFF TGTGCCAGCAGCTTAACCGGAGGAAGCTCCTACAATGAGCAGTTCTTC
TRBJ2-5 TRBV28 NA NA CASKGLYTDKFWKETQYF TGTGCCAGCAAGGGACTCTACACGGACAAATTTTGGAAAGAGACCCAGTACTTC